The T cell receptor (beta chain) under discussion was sequenced for a study of blood T cell repertoires in COVID-19. Whole-study context: COVID-19 samples from acute and convalescent phases originated in the United States, Italy and Spain.

J lost 10 bases, V lost 2 bases, and 13 bases had no gene match. The CDR3 is made up of 17 amino acids. Germline values: CDR1 SNHLY, CDR2 FYNNEI. Original processing methods: Amplification of reference gene primers was used by the study to estimate nucleated cell counts. Measured with immunoSEQ multiplex PCR; TCRdb has only the in-frame clones, and not every one. V, J and clone size are taken as reported in that table, and D and trimming were inferred from the DNA itself. Of under 80,000 clones in the sample, more than 90% were seen once. The V and J genes are TRBV2 and TRBJ2-1, with TRBD2 matching 11 bases. This sequence was found in a human donor in a cohort sampled during active COVID-19. Sequences were obtained from peripheral blood. The CDR3 nucleotides read TGTGCCAGCAGTGAACCCCCTAGCGGGAGGACTCGAGAGGAGCAGTTCTTC. This sequence encodes CASSEPPSGRTREEQFF.